The 15 T cell receptor beta chains in this list originate from one sample, sequenced in a study of OX40 agonist ivuxolimab in advanced cancers. The table came from immunoSEQ multiplex PCR; TCRdb's copy has only in-frame clones and leaves some out. Of more than 35,000 clones detected, roughly nine tenths appear once; the ten largest clones hold less than 55%. This material consisted of CD4+ or CD8+ T cells sorted from blood, taken in a trial of the OX40 agonist ivuxolimab. The receptors derive from an adult with an advanced solid tumor such as melanoma, head and neck, liver or kidney cancer.

The chain is built from TRBV11-3 and TRBJ2-7, with D unresolved. The V gene's germline CDR1 is SGHNT and CDR2 YENEEA. This CDR3 has 13 residues. Between the trimmed V and J ends, which lost 5 bases and 4 bases, there was a span of 12 bases. The CDR3 sequence: CASSHASEYEQYF. In DNA form, the CDR3 reads TGTGCCAGCAGCCACGCGTCGGAGTACGAGCAGTACTTC.

This sequence joins TRBV7-6 and TRBJ2-7; tentative D call: TRBD1 (6 bases). This CDR3 has 13 residues. V lost 1 base and J 2 bases, leaving 6 bases between the germline ends. Germline CDR1 and CDR2: SGHVS and FNYEAQ. CDR3: CASSLGTAYEQYF. CDR3 nucleotide sequence: TGTGCCAGCAGCTTAGGGACAGCCTACGAGCAGTACTTC.

The chain combines TRBV9 with TRBJ1-3, with D tentatively TRBD1 (6 bases). CDR1 is SGDLS and CDR2 is YYNGEE in the germline V gene. The CDR3 is 16 amino acids. Trimming shortened V by 0 bases and J by 4 bases, and 14 bases separated the two germline ends. The chain's CDR3 is CASSVGAGGHGNTIYF. DNA of the CDR3: TGTGCCAGCAGCGTAGGTGCCGGGGGGCACGGAAACACCATATATTTT.

The rearrangement uses TRBV7-9 and TRBJ2-5; 8 bases fit TRBD2. The CDR3 contains 15 residues. The germline V gene has CDR1 SEHNR and CDR2 FQNEAQ (reference sequence). The V gene end was trimmed by 2 bases and the J gene end by 2 bases; junction bases not matched to a gene: 4. In nucleotides, the CDR3 is TGTGCCAGCAGCTTAATCGGGGGGGGACAAGAGACCCAGTACTTC. It is translated as CASSLIGGGQETQYF. The entire variable domain, with the rest obtained from reference TRBV7-9 and TRBJ2-5, is as follows: DTGVSQNPRHKITKRGQNVTFRCDPISEHNRLYWYRQTLGQGPEFLTYFQNEAQLEKSRLLSDRFSAERPKGSFSTLEIQRTEQGDSAMYLCASSLIGGGQETQYFGPGTRLLVL.

The chain links TRBV2 to TRBJ2-7; D tentatively reads TRBD1 or TRBD2 (5 bases each). The V gene's germline CDR1 is SNHLY and CDR2 FYNNEI. Trimming took 5 bases from V and 7 from J, leaving 15 bases between them. The length of the CDR3 is 13 residues. Written as DNA, the CDR3 is TGTGCCAGCAGTCCCGGGGACCTGGGAGAGCAGTACTTC. It is translated as CASSPGDLGEQYF.

V and J are TRBV7-2 and TRBJ2-2; D is unclear. This CDR3 has 14 amino acids. The germline V and J ends were trimmed by 1 base and 2 bases, with 5 bases remaining between them. Germline V CDR1 and CDR2: SGHTA, FQGNSA. This CDR3 reads CASSLELNTGELFF. In DNA, the CDR3 is TGTGCCAGCAGCTTAGAGCTTAACACCGGGGAGCTGTTTTTT.

The gene calls are TRBV21-1 and TRBJ2-3; the table's TRBD1 call for D was not verified on the DNA. TRBV21-1 is noted as a pseudogene. The CDR3 has 17 residues. CDR3 sequence (DNA): TGTGCCAGCAGCGGGGCACAGTTAACAGTGGGCACAGATACGCAGTATTTT. Protein sequence: CASSGAQLTVGTDTQYF.

The chain links TRBV19 to TRBJ2-6; no definite D call. The CDR3 consists of 14 residues. CDR1 and CDR2 (germline): LNHDA, SQIVND (reference sequence). Trimming left V 3 bases short and J 2 bases short, with 5 bases between. DNA of the CDR3: TGTGCCAGTAGTATGAGCCCTGGGGCCAACGTCCTGACTTTC. Protein product: CASSMSPGANVLTF.

This clone was picked up a small number of times. The rearrangement joins TRBV7-9 to TRBJ1-5, with a weak D call TRBD1 (5 bases). Per germline, CDR1 SEHNR and CDR2 FQNEAQ (reference sequence). V was pared by 4 bases and J by 7 bases, with 14 bases between. This CDR3 has 14 residues. In DNA, the CDR3 is TGTGCCAGCAGCTCCGATCAGGGTAAGCAGCCCCAGCATTTT. Protein: CASSSDQGKQPQHF.

The V and J genes are TRBV9 and TRBJ2-5; 7 bases line up with TRBD1. CDR1 is SGDLS, CDR2 YYNGEE, per germline. This CDR3 is 15 amino acids long. V was clipped by 2 bases and J by 0 bases; unmatched bases: 4. CDR3 in DNA: TGTGCCAGCAGCGTCGGACAGGCGGACCAAGAGACCCAGTACTTC. This encodes CASSVGQADQETQYF.

This chain connects TRBV6-6 to TRBJ2-5; D might be TRBD1 (6 bases). Trimming took off 2 bases at V and 1 base at J, with 11 bases between the two ends. CDR1 is MNHNY and CDR2 is SVGAGI in the germline V gene (reference sequence). The CDR3 is 15 amino acids. CDR3 DNA sequence: TGTGCCAGCAGTTACACACAGGGTAGCCAAGAGACCCAGTACTTC. This encodes CASSYTQGSQETQYF.

The chain links TRBV14 to TRBJ1-6; D ambiguous. The CDR3 covers 15 residues. CDR1 and CDR2 (germline): SGHDN, FVKESK. The V and J ends lost 0 bases and 8 bases respectively, with 11 bases between them. Here the CDR3 DNA reads TGTGCCAGCAGCCAAGATTTAGCCAGCTATTCACCCCTCCACTTT. This codes for CASSQDLASYSPLHF.

The chain links TRBV27 to TRBJ2-3, with TRBD1 as a possible D gene (5 bases). Trimming left V 9 bases short and J 2 bases short, with 6 bases between. The germline V gene encodes CDR1 MNHEY and CDR2 SMNVEV (reference sequence). There are 11 residues in the CDR3. CDR3 in amino acids: CASGHTDTQYF. The CDR3 DNA follows: TGTGCCAGTGGACACACAGATACGCAGTATTTT.

The J gene is TRBJ2-3, the V gene TRBV28, with TRBD2 identical over 8 bases. The CDR3 extends over 15 amino acids. The ends lost 6 bases at V and 0 bases at J; junction bases unmatched: 5. From germline, CDR1 is MDHEN and CDR2 SYDVKM. The CDR3 bases are TGTGCCAGCAGAAAAGCGGGGGAAAGCACAGATACGCAGTATTTT. This sequence encodes CASRKAGESTDTQYF. The complete variable domain, with remaining parts taken from reference TRBV28 and TRBJ2-3, reads DVKVTQSSRYLVKRTGEKVFLECVQDMDHENMFWYRQDPGLGLRLIYFSYDVKMKEKGDIPEGYSVSREKKERFSLILESASTNQTSMYLCASRKAGESTDTQYFGPGTRLTVL.

This chain connects TRBV19 to TRBJ2-7, with D perhaps TRBD1 or TRBD2 (5 bases each). The CDR3 runs 13 residues. CDR1 is LNHDA, CDR2 SQIVND, per germline (reference sequence). Trimming left V 5 bases short and J 4 bases short, with 12 bases between. The CDR3 coding sequence is TGTGCCAGTAGTGAGGGACCCTGGTACGAGCAGTACTTC. The encoded protein is CASSEGPWYEQYF.